Listed below are T cell receptor beta chains from one sample, sequenced in a study of regulatory T cells in long-lasting Graves disease. Via MiXCR, TCRdb re-called the multiplex PCR reads, giving one row per CDR3 protein. The sample shows around 420,000 distinct CDR3 sequences, approximately 15% of them seen only once. Another study also made use of these data, one on T cells in Graves' hyperthyroidism and ophthalmopathy.

This specimen was peripheral blood mononuclear cells (PBMCs), taken at new diagnosis, from a patient treated with antithyroid drugs. The receptor set was obtained from a woman in her thirties or forties with Graves disease. CDR3s include the opening cysteine and the closing phenylalanine or tryptophan. Each record gives: V gene, J gene, clone size, D gene, CDR3 protein, CDR3 DNA. A D gene is named only where the DNA matches it firmly. A row's size may be missing; if present it is once, few, many or a size class.

v_gene: TRBV14
j_gene: TRBJ2-5
abundance: few
d_gene: .
CDR3aa: CASSQDLQETQYF
CDR3nt: TGTGCCAGCAGCCAAGATCTCCAAGAGACCCAGTACTTC

v_gene: TRBV28
j_gene: TRBJ1-4
abundance: many
d_gene: TRBD1
CDR3aa: CASSRDRKVYIELFF
CDR3nt: TGTGCCAGCAGCCGGGACAGGAAGGTTTATATAGAACTGTTTTTT

v_gene: TRBV27
j_gene: TRBJ2-1
abundance: .
d_gene: TRBD2
CDR3aa: CAIPHPGLAGEVQFF
CDR3nt: TGTGCCATCCCCCATCCGGGACTAGCGGGAGAGGTGCAGTTCTTC

v_gene: TRBV20-1
j_gene: TRBJ1-2
abundance: .
d_gene: .
CDR3aa: CSARAADNNYGYTF
CDR3nt: TGCAGTGCCCGAGCGGCGGATAATAACTATGGCTACACCTTC

v_gene: TRBV10-2
j_gene: TRBJ2-5
abundance: .
d_gene: TRBD2
CDR3aa: CASSLGGREETQYF
CDR3nt: TGCGCCAGCAGTCTTGGCGGGAGAGAAGAGACCCAGTACTTC

v_gene: TRBV25-1
j_gene: TRBJ2-3
abundance: many
d_gene: .
CDR3aa: CASSEGTASTDTQYF
CDR3nt: TGTGCCAGCAGTGAGGGGACGGCTAGCACAGATACGCAGTATTTT

v_gene: TRBV3-1
j_gene: TRBJ2-7
abundance: many
d_gene: TRBD2
CDR3aa: CASSQERARGDEQYF
CDR3nt: TGTGCCAGCAGCCAAGAAAGGGCCCGGGGGGACGAGCAGTACTTC

v_gene: TRBV19
j_gene: TRBJ2-4
abundance: few
d_gene: .
CDR3aa: CASSAGQRKNIQYF
CDR3nt: TGTGCCAGTAGTGCGGGACAGCGGAAAAACATTCAGTACTTC

v_gene: TRBV19
j_gene: TRBJ2-7
abundance: .
d_gene: .
CDR3aa: CATTSRGPNYEQYF
CDR3nt: TGTGCCACCACGTCCCGAGGACCTAACTACGAGCAGTACTTC

v_gene: TRBV28
j_gene: TRBJ2-3
abundance: many
d_gene: TRBD2
CDR3aa: CASSLPPPGLADPTDTQYF
CDR3nt: TGTGCCAGCAGTTTACCACCCCCGGGACTAGCGGATCCAACAGATACGCAGTATTTT

v_gene: TRBV27
j_gene: TRBJ2-3
abundance: many
d_gene: TRBD2
CDR3aa: CASCSGRRADTQYF
CDR3nt: TGTGCCAGCTGTAGCGGGAGGAGGGCAGATACGCAGTATTTT

v_gene: TRBV20-1
j_gene: TRBJ1-2
abundance: .
d_gene: TRBD1
CDR3aa: CSASGTGEGLYGYTF
CDR3nt: TGCAGTGCTTCCGGGACAGGGGAGGGCCTCTATGGCTACACCTTC

v_gene: TRBV3-1
j_gene: TRBJ1-2
abundance: .
d_gene: .
CDR3aa: CASRHGRRDYGYTF
CDR3nt: TGTGCCAGCAGACACGGTAGAAGGGACTATGGCTACACCTTC

v_gene: TRBV11-3
j_gene: TRBJ2-1
abundance: many
d_gene: TRBD2
CDR3aa: CASSFGLAGDEQFF
CDR3nt: TGTGCCAGCAGCTTCGGACTAGCTGGTGATGAGCAGTTCTTC

v_gene: TRBV4-1
j_gene: TRBJ2-7
abundance: .
d_gene: .
CDR3aa: CANSQGTTYEQYF
CDR3nt: TGCGCCAACAGCCAAGGGACGACCTACGAGCAGTACTTC

v_gene: TRBV4-1
j_gene: TRBJ2-3
abundance: .
d_gene: TRBD2
CDR3aa: CASSHFPLAVGTDTQYF
CDR3nt: TGCGCCAGCAGCCATTTTCCTCTAGCGGTCGGCACAGATACGCAGTATTTT

v_gene: TRBV12-3/TRBV12-4
j_gene: TRBJ2-1
abundance: many
d_gene: TRBD2
CDR3aa: CASSSLEAGAGEQFF
CDR3nt: TGTGCCAGCAGTAGTCTTGAGGCGGGAGCGGGTGAGCAGTTCTTC

v_gene: TRBV28
j_gene: TRBJ2-1
abundance: few
d_gene: TRBD2
CDR3aa: CASSSNLRLAGHDEQFF
CDR3nt: TGTGCCAGCAGTTCCAACCTCCGGCTAGCGGGGCACGATGAGCAGTTCTTC

v_gene: TRBV12-3/TRBV12-4
j_gene: TRBJ2-7
abundance: few
d_gene: TRBD1
CDR3aa: CASSGQGVSEQYF
CDR3nt: TGTGCCAGCTCGGGACAGGGGGTGTCCGAGCAGTACTTC

v_gene: TRBV14
j_gene: TRBJ2-5
abundance: many
d_gene: .
CDR3aa: CASSQGPSTGAETQYF
CDR3nt: TGTGCCAGCAGCCAAGGTCCCTCAACGGGAGCCGAGACCCAGTACTTC

v_gene: TRBV18
j_gene: TRBJ2-1
abundance: many
d_gene: TRBD1
CDR3aa: CASSATGSWVDEQFF
CDR3nt: TGTGCCAGCTCAGCGACAGGGAGTTGGGTGGATGAGCAGTTCTTC

v_gene: TRBV27
j_gene: TRBJ1-5
abundance: .
d_gene: .
CDR3aa: CASSLSTGRNQPQHF
CDR3nt: TGTGCCAGCAGTTTATCCACGGGCAGGAATCAGCCCCAGCATTTT

v_gene: TRBV3-1
j_gene: TRBJ2-5
abundance: .
d_gene: .
CDR3aa: CASSRREAQYF
CDR3nt: TGTGCCAGCAGCCGAAGGGAGGCCCAGTACTTC

v_gene: TRBV28
j_gene: TRBJ2-1
abundance: .
d_gene: TRBD1
CDR3aa: CASRRQGSDSYNEQLF
CDR3nt: TGTGCCAGCAGACGACAGGGTTCGGACTCCTACAATGAGCAGCTCTTC

v_gene: TRBV15
j_gene: TRBJ2-7
abundance: .
d_gene: .
CDR3aa: CATSRGDEGEQYF
CDR3nt: TGTGCCACCAGCAGAGGGGACGAGGGGGAGCAGTACTTC

v_gene: TRBV27
j_gene: TRBJ1-6
abundance: many
d_gene: TRBD1
CDR3aa: CASSAGQGAGSPLHF
CDR3nt: TGTGCCAGCAGTGCCGGACAGGGGGCTGGATCACCCCTCCACTTT

v_gene: TRBV11-2
j_gene: TRBJ2-3
abundance: .
d_gene: .
CDR3aa: CASSLEGRGRGVNTQYF
CDR3nt: TGTGCCAGCAGCTTAGAAGGGAGGGGGCGTGGCGTAAATACGCAGTATTTT

v_gene: TRBV7-9
j_gene: TRBJ1-1
abundance: many
d_gene: .
CDR3aa: CASSSSTANTEAFF
CDR3nt: TGTGCCAGCAGCTCCTCGACAGCCAACACTGAAGCTTTCTTT

v_gene: TRBV6-1
j_gene: TRBJ1-1
abundance: many
d_gene: .
CDR3aa: CASSSGPATEAFF
CDR3nt: TGTGCCAGCTCATCCGGGCCGGCCACTGAAGCTTTCTTT

v_gene: TRBV6-2/TRBV6-3
j_gene: TRBJ1-6
abundance: .
d_gene: .
CDR3aa: CASSEAKGSNSPLHF
CDR3nt: TGTGCCAGCAGTGAAGCTAAGGGGTCTAATTCACCCCTCCACTTT

v_gene: TRBV28
j_gene: TRBJ2-7
abundance: many
d_gene: TRBD2
CDR3aa: CASNPGTSDSSYEQCF
CDR3nt: TGTGCCAGCAATCCCGGGACTAGCGATAGCTCCTACGAGCAGTGCTTC

v_gene: TRBV2
j_gene: TRBJ2-1
abundance: many
d_gene: TRBD1
CDR3aa: CASSDPGQTYNEQFF
CDR3nt: TGTGCCAGCAGTGATCCGGGACAGACGTACAATGAGCAGTTCTTC

v_gene: TRBV28
j_gene: TRBJ2-5
abundance: many
d_gene: .
CDR3aa: CATRRGRWETQYF
CDR3nt: TGTGCCACCCGCCGGGGGCGATGGGAGACCCAGTACTTC

v_gene: TRBV27
j_gene: TRBJ1-1
abundance: many
d_gene: .
CDR3aa: CASSLVFGQNTEAFF
CDR3nt: TGTGCCAGCAGTTTAGTTTTCGGGCAGAACACTGAAGCTTTCTTT

v_gene: TRBV9
j_gene: TRBJ2-1
abundance: many
d_gene: TRBD1
CDR3aa: CASSVGTDSYNEQFF
CDR3nt: TGTGCCAGCAGCGTGGGGACAGACTCCTACAATGAGCAGTTCTTC

v_gene: TRBV28
j_gene: TRBJ2-7
abundance: many
d_gene: TRBD1
CDR3aa: CASSPQGGSNEQYF
CDR3nt: TGTGCCAGCAGCCCACAGGGGGGCTCGAACGAGCAGTACTTC

v_gene: TRBV27
j_gene: TRBJ1-4
abundance: many
d_gene: TRBD1
CDR3aa: CASKSGQGVNEKLFF
CDR3nt: TGTGCCAGCAAGTCGGGACAGGGGGTTAATGAAAAACTGTTTTTT

v_gene: TRBV6-1
j_gene: TRBJ2-7
abundance: .
d_gene: TRBD2
CDR3aa: CASILGRAHEQYF
CDR3nt: TGTGCCAGCATCCTAGGGAGGGCCCACGAGCAGTACTTC

v_gene: TRBV29-1
j_gene: TRBJ2-5
abundance: many
d_gene: TRBD2
CDR3aa: CSVQTSGSGETQYF
CDR3nt: TGCAGCGTTCAAACTAGCGGGAGTGGGGAGACCCAGTACTTC

v_gene: TRBV28
j_gene: TRBJ2-7
abundance: few
d_gene: TRBD2
CDR3aa: CASSLLSSGIGEQYF
CDR3nt: TGTGCCAGCAGTTTACTGTCTAGCGGGATCGGGGAGCAGTACTTC

v_gene: TRBV3-1
j_gene: TRBJ1-6
abundance: many
d_gene: .
CDR3aa: CASSQGGRGSPLHF
CDR3nt: TGTGCCAGCAGCCAAGGGGGGCGCGGTTCACCCCTCCACTTT

v_gene: TRBV27
j_gene: TRBJ1-6
abundance: .
d_gene: .
CDR3aa: CASSRNGPVNLSSYNSPLHF
CDR3nt: TGTGCCAGCAGCCGGAATGGACCCGTTAATCTTAGCTCCTATAATTCACCCCTCCACTTT

v_gene: TRBV12-5
j_gene: TRBJ2-1
abundance: many
d_gene: TRBD1
CDR3aa: CASGLGQGNSYNEQFF
CDR3nt: TGTGCTAGTGGTTTGGGACAGGGCAACTCCTACAATGAGCAGTTCTTC

v_gene: TRBV7-9
j_gene: TRBJ2-7
abundance: few
d_gene: .
CDR3aa: CASSPEAVEQYF
CDR3nt: TGTGCCAGCAGCCCCGAAGCTGTCGAGCAGTACTTC

v_gene: TRBV12-3/TRBV12-4
j_gene: TRBJ2-1
abundance: few
d_gene: .
CDR3aa: CASSLGAGGLFF
CDR3nt: TGTGCCAGCAGTTTAGGAGCGGGTGGTCTGTTCTTC

v_gene: TRBV28
j_gene: TRBJ1-5
abundance: many
d_gene: .
CDR3aa: CASGQRSDGDQPQHF
CDR3nt: TGTGCCAGCGGCCAGCGGTCTGACGGGGATCAGCCCCAGCATTTT

v_gene: TRBV6-2/TRBV6-3
j_gene: TRBJ2-7
abundance: .
d_gene: TRBD2
CDR3aa: CASSYQGLVALDEQYF
CDR3nt: TGTGCCAGCAGTTACCAAGGACTAGTGGCGTTGGACGAGCAGTACTTC

v_gene: TRBV11-2
j_gene: TRBJ2-5
abundance: many
d_gene: TRBD2
CDR3aa: CASSFSRWGLAGTQETQYF
CDR3nt: TGTGCCAGCAGCTTCTCACGATGGGGACTAGCGGGAACTCAAGAGACCCAGTACTTC

v_gene: TRBV19
j_gene: TRBJ2-3
abundance: many
d_gene: TRBD2
CDR3aa: CASNTGTSGTDTQYF
CDR3nt: TGTGCCAGTAACACCGGGACTAGCGGCACAGATACGCAGTATTTT

v_gene: TRBV29-1
j_gene: TRBJ1-2
abundance: few
d_gene: .
CDR3aa: CSIDYGYTF
CDR3nt: TGCAGCATAGACTATGGCTACACCTTC

v_gene: TRBV5-1
j_gene: TRBJ1-1
abundance: many
d_gene: .
CDR3aa: CASSLEGMNTEAFF
CDR3nt: TGCGCCAGCAGCTTGGAGGGGATGAACACTGAAGCTTTCTTT

v_gene: TRBV20-1
j_gene: TRBJ2-1
abundance: many
d_gene: TRBD2
CDR3aa: CSATLENNGLAGVFSYNEQFF
CDR3nt: TGCAGTGCCACCCTGGAAAACAACGGGCTAGCGGGCGTTTTCTCCTACAATGAGCAGTTCTTC

v_gene: TRBV10-3
j_gene: TRBJ2-1
abundance: .
d_gene: TRBD2
CDR3aa: CATLNAAGAYNEQFF
CDR3nt: TGTGCCACCCTCAACGCGGCGGGAGCGTACAATGAGCAGTTCTTC

v_gene: TRBV6-1
j_gene: TRBJ2-7
abundance: many
d_gene: .
CDR3aa: CASTWGRESHEQYF
CDR3nt: TGTGCCAGCACTTGGGGGCGGGAGTCCCACGAGCAGTACTTC

v_gene: TRBV7-9
j_gene: TRBJ2-5
abundance: .
d_gene: .
CDR3aa: CASSLGQEIQYF
CDR3nt: TGTGCCAGCAGCTTAGGCCAAGAGATCCAGTACTTC

v_gene: TRBV28
j_gene: TRBJ2-7
abundance: .
d_gene: TRBD2
CDR3aa: CASSLNRLAGGSVYEQYF
CDR3nt: TGTGCCAGCAGTTTGAATAGGCTAGCGGGAGGGTCAGTGTACGAGCAGTACTTC

v_gene: TRBV15
j_gene: TRBJ2-7
abundance: many
d_gene: .
CDR3aa: CATSPDLRVYEQYF
CDR3nt: TGTGCCACCAGCCCTGACCTTCGGGTCTACGAGCAGTACTTC

v_gene: TRBV20-1
j_gene: TRBJ2-2
abundance: few
d_gene: .
CDR3aa: CSARDGAGPDRAGELFF
CDR3nt: TGCAGTGCTAGAGATGGTGCGGGCCCCGATCGGGCCGGGGAGCTGTTTTTT